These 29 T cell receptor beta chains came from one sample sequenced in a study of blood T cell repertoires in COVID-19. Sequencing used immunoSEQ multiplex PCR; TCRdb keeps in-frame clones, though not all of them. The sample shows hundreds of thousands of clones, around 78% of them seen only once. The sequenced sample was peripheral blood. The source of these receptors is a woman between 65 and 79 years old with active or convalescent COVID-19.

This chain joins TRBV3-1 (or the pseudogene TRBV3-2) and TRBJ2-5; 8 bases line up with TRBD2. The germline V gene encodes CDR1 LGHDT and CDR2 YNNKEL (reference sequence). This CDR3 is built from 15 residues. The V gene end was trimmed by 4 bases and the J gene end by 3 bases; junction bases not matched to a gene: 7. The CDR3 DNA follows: TGTGCCAGCAGCCGGGGTGAAGCGGGGGAAGAGACCCAGTACTTC. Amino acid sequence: CASSRGEAGEETQYF.

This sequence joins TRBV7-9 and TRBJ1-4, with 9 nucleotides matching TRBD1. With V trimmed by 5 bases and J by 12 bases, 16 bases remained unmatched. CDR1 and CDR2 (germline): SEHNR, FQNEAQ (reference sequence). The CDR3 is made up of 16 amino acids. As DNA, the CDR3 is TGTGCCAGCAGCCCAAAGGGACAGGGTCCCTTGTGGGAACTGTTTTTT. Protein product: CASSPKGQGPLWELFF. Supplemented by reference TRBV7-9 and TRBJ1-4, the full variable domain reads DTGVSQNPRHKITKRGQNVTFRCDPISEHNRLYWYRQTLGQGPEFLTYFQNEAQLEKSRLLSDRFSAERPKGSFSTLEIQRTEQGDSAMYLCASSPKGQGPLWELFFGSGTQLSVL.

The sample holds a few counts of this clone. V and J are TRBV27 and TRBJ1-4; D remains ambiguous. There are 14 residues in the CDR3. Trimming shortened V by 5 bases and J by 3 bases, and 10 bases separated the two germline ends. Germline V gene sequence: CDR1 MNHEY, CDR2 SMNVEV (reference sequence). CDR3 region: CASSRALANEKLFF. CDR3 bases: TGTGCCAGCAGTCGAGCTCTAGCTAATGAAAAACTGTTTTTT.

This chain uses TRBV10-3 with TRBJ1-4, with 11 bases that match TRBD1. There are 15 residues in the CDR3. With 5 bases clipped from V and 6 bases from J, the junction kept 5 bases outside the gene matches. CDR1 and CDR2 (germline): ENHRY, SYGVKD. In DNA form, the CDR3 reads TGTGCCATCAGTTCCCCGGGACAGGGGGATGAAAAACTGTTTTTT. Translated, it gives CAISSPGQGDEKLFF.

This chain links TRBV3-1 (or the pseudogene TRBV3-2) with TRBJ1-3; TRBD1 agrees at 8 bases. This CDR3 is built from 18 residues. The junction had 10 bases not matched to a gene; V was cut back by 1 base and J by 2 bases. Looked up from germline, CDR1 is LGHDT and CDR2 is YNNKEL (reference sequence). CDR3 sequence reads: CASSQVGLGQVPGNTIYF. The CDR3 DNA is TGTGCCAGCAGCCAAGTCGGGCTGGGACAGGTACCTGGAAACACCATATATTTT.

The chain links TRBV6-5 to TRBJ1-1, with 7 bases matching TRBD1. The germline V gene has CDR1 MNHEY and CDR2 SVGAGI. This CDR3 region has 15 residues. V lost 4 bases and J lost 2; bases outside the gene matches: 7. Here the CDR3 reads CASSFSQGFNTEAFF. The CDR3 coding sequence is TGTGCCAGCAGTTTCTCACAGGGGTTTAACACTGAAGCTTTCTTT.

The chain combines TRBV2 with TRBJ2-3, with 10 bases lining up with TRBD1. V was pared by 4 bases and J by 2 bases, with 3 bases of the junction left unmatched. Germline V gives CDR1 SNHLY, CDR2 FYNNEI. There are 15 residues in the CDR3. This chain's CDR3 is CASSGQGASTDTQYF. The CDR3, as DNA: TGTGCCAGCAGTGGACAGGGGGCGTCCACAGATACGCAGTATTTT. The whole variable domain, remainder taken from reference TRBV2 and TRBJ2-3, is EPEVTQTPSHQVTQMGQEVILRCVPISNHLYFYWYRQILGQKVEFLVSFYNNEISEKSEIFDDQFSVERPDGSNFTLKIRSTKLEDSAMYFCASSGQGASTDTQYFGPGTRLTVL.

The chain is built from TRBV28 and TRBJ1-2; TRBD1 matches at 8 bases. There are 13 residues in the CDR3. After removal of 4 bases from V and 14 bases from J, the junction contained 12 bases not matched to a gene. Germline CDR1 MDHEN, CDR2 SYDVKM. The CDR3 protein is CASSSTGAQLSTF. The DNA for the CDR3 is TGTGCCAGCAGTTCGACAGGGGCCCAACTATCGACCTTC.

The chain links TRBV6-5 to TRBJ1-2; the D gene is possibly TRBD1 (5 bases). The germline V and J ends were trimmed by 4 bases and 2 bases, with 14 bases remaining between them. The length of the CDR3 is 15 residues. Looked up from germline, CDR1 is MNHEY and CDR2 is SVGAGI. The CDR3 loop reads CASSSSDSPNYGYTF. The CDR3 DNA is TGTGCCAGCAGTTCTTCCGACAGTCCCAACTATGGCTACACCTTC.

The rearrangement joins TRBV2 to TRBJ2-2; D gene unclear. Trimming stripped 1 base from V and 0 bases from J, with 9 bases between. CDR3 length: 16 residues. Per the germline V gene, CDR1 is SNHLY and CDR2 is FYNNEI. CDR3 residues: CASSEEQLSNTGELFF. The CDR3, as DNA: TGTGCCAGCAGTGAAGAACAGCTCTCGAACACCGGGGAGCTGTTTTTT.

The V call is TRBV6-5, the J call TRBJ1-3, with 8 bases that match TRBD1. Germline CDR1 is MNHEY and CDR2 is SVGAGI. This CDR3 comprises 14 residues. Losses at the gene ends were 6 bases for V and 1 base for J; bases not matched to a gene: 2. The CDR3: CASRTGASGNTIYF. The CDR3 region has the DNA TGTGCCAGCAGGACAGGGGCTTCTGGAAACACCATATATTTT.

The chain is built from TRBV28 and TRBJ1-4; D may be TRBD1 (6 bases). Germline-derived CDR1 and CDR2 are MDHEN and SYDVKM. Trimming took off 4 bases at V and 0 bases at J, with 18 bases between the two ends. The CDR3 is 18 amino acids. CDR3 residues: CASSSGQLGVPTNEKLFF. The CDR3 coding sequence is TGTGCCAGCAGTTCCGGACAGCTGGGGGTCCCAACTAATGAAAAACTGTTTTTT.

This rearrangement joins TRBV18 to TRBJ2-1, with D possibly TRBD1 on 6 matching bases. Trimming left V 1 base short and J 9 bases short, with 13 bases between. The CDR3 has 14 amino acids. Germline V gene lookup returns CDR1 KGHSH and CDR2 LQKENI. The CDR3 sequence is CASSPLDTGPEQFF. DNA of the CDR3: TGTGCCAGCTCACCACTTGATACAGGGCCTGAGCAGTTCTTC.

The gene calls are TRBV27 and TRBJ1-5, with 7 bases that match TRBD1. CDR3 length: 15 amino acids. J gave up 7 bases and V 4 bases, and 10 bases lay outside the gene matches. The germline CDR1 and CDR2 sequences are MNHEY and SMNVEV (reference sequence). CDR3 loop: CASSSAGQPGQPQHF. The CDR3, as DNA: TGTGCCAGCAGTTCCGCGGGACAGCCAGGGCAGCCCCAGCATTTT.

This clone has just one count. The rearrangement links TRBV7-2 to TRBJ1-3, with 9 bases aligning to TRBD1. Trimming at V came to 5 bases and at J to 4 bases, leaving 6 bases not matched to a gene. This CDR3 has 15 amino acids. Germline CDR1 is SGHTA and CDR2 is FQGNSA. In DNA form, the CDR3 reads TGTGCCAGCAGCCTTGACAGGGGGACGGGAAACACCATATATTTT. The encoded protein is CASSLDRGTGNTIYF.

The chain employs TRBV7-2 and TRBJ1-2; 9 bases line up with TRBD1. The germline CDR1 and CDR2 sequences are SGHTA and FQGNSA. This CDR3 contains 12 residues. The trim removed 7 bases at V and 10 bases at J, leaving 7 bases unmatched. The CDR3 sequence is CASTPGQGVYTF. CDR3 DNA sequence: TGTGCCAGCACCCCGGGACAGGGTGTCTACACCTTC.

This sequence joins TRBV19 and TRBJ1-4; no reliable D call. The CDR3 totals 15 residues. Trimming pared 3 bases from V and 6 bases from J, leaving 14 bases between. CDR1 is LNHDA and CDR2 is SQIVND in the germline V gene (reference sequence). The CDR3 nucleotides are TGTGCCAGTAGTATTTTCGGAGGAAACGATGAAAAACTGTTTTTT. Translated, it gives CASSIFGGNDEKLFF.

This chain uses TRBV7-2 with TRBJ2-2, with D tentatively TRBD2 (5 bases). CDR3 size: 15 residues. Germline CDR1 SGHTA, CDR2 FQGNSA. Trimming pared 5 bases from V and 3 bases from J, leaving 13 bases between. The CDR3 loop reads CASSQRASHTGELFF. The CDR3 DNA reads TGTGCCAGCAGCCAAAGGGCTAGCCACACCGGGGAGCTGTTTTTT.

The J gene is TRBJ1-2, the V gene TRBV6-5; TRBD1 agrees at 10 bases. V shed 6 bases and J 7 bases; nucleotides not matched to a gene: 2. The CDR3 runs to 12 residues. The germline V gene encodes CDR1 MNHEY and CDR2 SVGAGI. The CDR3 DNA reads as TGTGCCAGCAGGGGACAGGGGTTTGGCTACACCTTC. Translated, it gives CASRGQGFGYTF.

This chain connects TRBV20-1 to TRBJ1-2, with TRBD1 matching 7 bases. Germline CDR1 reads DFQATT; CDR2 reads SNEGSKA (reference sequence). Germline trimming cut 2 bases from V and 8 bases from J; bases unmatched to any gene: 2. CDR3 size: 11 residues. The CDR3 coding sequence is TGCAGTGCTAGAACCAGGGGGGGCTACACCTTC. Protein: CSARTRGGYTF.

For the CDR3, the DNA is TGTGCCATCAGTGAATCTAGCGGACCCACCGGGGAGCTGTTTTTT. As protein: CAISESSGPTGELFF. The V gene is TRBV10-3, the J gene TRBJ2-2; TRBD2 matches 7 bases. The CDR3 length is 15 residues. J gave up 4 bases and V 3 bases, and 5 bases lay outside the gene matches. Germline values: CDR1 ENHRY, CDR2 SYGVKD.

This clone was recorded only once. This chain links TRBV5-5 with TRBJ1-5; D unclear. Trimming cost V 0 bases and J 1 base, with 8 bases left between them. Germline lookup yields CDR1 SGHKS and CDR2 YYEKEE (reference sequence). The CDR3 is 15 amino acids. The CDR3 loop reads CASSLGTMSNQPQHF. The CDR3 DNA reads TGTGCCAGCAGCTTGGGTACAATGAGCAATCAGCCCCAGCATTTT.

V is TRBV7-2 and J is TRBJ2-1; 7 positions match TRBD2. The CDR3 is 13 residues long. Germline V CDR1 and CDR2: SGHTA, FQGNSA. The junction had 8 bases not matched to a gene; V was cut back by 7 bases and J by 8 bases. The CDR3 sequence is CASTSSGRDEQFF. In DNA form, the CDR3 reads TGTGCCAGCACCTCCTCAGGGAGGGATGAGCAGTTCTTC.

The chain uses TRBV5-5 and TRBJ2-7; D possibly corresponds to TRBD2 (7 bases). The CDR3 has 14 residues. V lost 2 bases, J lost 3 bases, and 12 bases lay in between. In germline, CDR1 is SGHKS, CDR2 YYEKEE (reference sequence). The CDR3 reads CASSFGGGGYEQYF. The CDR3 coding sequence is TGTGCCAGCAGCTTTGGGGGAGGGGGCTACGAGCAGTACTTC.

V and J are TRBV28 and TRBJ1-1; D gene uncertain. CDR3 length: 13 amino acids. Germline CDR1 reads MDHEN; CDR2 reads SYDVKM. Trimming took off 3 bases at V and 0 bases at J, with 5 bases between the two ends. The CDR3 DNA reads TGTGCCAGCAGTTTGCCGGTGAACACTGAAGCTTTCTTT. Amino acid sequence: CASSLPVNTEAFF.

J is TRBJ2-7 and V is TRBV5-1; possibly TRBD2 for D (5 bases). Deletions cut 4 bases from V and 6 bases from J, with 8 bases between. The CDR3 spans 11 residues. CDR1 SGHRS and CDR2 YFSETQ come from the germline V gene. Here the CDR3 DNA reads TGCGCCAGCAGCGAGGGTATCGAGCAGTACTTC. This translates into CASSEGIEQYF.

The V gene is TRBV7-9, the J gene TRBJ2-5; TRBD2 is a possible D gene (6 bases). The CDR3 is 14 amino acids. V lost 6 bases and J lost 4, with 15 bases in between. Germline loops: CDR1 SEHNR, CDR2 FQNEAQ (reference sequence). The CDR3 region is CASRRFGGLETQYF. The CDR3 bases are TGTGCCAGCAGGCGATTCGGGGGATTAGAGACCCAGTACTTC.

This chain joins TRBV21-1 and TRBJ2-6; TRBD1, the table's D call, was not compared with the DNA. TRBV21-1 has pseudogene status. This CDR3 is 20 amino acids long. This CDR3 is CATLGRRTTGKRGGANVLTF. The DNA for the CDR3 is TGTGCCACCCTGGGGCGTAGGACGACAGGGAAGCGAGGTGGGGCCAACGTCCTGACTTTC.

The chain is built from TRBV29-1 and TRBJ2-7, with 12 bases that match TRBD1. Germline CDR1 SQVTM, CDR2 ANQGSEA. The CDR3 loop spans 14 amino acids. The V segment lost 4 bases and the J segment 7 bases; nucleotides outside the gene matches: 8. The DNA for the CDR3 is TGCAGCGTTGCCTGGGACAGGGGGCCGGGAGAGCAGTACTTC. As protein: CSVAWDRGPGEQYF.